Following are 2 T cell receptor beta chains from one sample sequenced in a study of blood T cell repertoires in COVID-19. The data were produced by immunoSEQ multiplex PCR, yet TCRdb's version contains in-frame clones alone and is incomplete. The data hold about 270,000 clones, with about 89% observed a single time. The sequenced sample was peripheral blood. These TCRs come from a man aged 35 to 55 with active or convalescent COVID-19.

This chain connects TRBV5-1 to TRBJ2-5, with D possibly being TRBD2 (5 bases). This CDR3 spans 15 amino acids. Germline V gene data show CDR1 as SGHRS and CDR2 as YFSETQ. Trimming cost V 1 base and J 4 bases, with 14 bases left between them. CDR3 sequence reads: CASSLWAGEGETQYF. The CDR3 DNA reads as TGCGCCAGCAGCTTGTGGGCAGGCGAGGGAGAGACCCAGTACTTC.

The J gene is TRBJ1-6, the V gene TRBV9, with 8 positions matching TRBD1. Germline CDR1 and CDR2: SGDLS and YYNGEE. The CDR3 is 14 residues long. V lost 2 bases and J lost 7; bases outside the gene matches: 2. This chain's CDR3 is CASSVTGENSPLHF. The CDR3 nucleotides read TGTGCCAGCAGCGTGACAGGGGAAAATTCACCCCTCCACTTT.